This T cell receptor beta chain was identified during a study of long-term antiretroviral therapy in people with HIV. Running of the v3.0 immunoSEQ assay took place at survey level. Using immunoSEQ multiplex PCR, the repertoire was profiled, and TCRdb retains in-frame clones only, with some absent. The sample holds 15,000 or so clones, 81% seen once. There are 16 residues in the CDR3. V was trimmed by 2 bases and J by 4 bases, leaving 15 bases between them. From germline, CDR1 is SGHVS and CDR2 FQNEAQ. This TCR was recovered from a man aged 30 to 39 with HIV. The sequencing used unsorted PBMCs, collected around 1.2 years before starting antiretroviral therapy. This chain connects TRBV7-8 to TRBJ1-5; D remains ambiguous. In DNA, the CDR3 is TGTGCCAGCAGCTTAAATGGCCGGTCGGTAAATCAGCCCCAGCATTTT. Amino acids: CASSLNGRSVNQPQHF. The variable domain in full, with the rest retrieved from reference TRBV7-8 and TRBJ1-5, is GAGVSQSPRYKVAKRGQDVALRCDPISGHVSLFWYQQALGQGPEFLTYFQNEAQLDKSGLPSDRFFAERPEGSVSTLKIQRTQQEDSAVYLCASSLNGRSVNQPQHFGDGTRLSIL.